The clone carrying this TCR beta chain is a singleton in its sample. What it binds is not known. Sequenced by immunoSEQ multiplex PCR; TCRdb stores in-frame clones only, minus some. Here the sample spans about 68,000 clones, around 80% being singletons. This record comes from a study of radiotherapy plus CTLA-4 blockade in lung cancer. Points from the study as a whole: TCR clones of tumor origin grew in blood after radiotherapy plus ipilimumab.

Trimming cost V 4 bases and J 4 bases; bases outside gene matches: 5. The germline CDR1 and CDR2 sequences are MNHNS and SASEGT. The CDR3 runs to 14 residues. The receptor's source is a human donor with non-small cell lung cancer who had a complete response to radiotherapy plus ipilimumab. Material: peripheral blood, obtained from a patient treated with radiotherapy plus ipilimumab. The chain combines TRBV6-1 with TRBJ2-5; 8 nucleotides match TRBD1. The CDR3 loop reads CASSGLTGGETQYF. In DNA form, the CDR3 reads TGTGCCAGCAGTGGACTCACAGGGGGAGAGACCCAGTACTTC.